The 18 T cell receptor beta chains listed next were all sequenced from one sample in a study of blood T cell repertoires in COVID-19. Repertoires were generated with immunoSEQ multiplex PCR, while TCRdb's copy carries only in-frame clones and drops some. The sample holds under 300,000 clones, roughly nine tenths seen once. Sample: peripheral blood. These TCRs come from a man aged 55 to 70 who had recovered from COVID-19.

This clone is a singleton in its sample. The rearrangement uses TRBV12-3 or TRBV12-4 and TRBJ1-2; D is ambiguous. The germline V and J ends were trimmed by 1 base and 8 bases, with 5 bases remaining between them. This CDR3 has 11 amino acids. In DNA, the CDR3 is TGTGCCAGCAGTTTAGGGGAGGGCTACACCTTC. Its protein product is CASSLGEGYTF.

This chain uses TRBV6-5 with TRBJ1-1, with D unclear. Trimming stripped 2 bases from V and 0 bases from J, with 7 bases between. The CDR3 extends over 14 amino acids. Germline lookup yields CDR1 MNHEY and CDR2 SVGAGI. Here the CDR3 DNA reads TGTGCCAGCAGTTACAGAGCTATGAACACTGAAGCTTTCTTT. Its translation is CASSYRAMNTEAFF.

This clone came up once. The chain has TRBV18 and TRBJ2-5; 15 nucleotides match TRBD2. The V segment lost 4 bases and the J segment 1 base; nucleotides outside the gene matches: 13. The V gene's germline CDR1 is KGHSH and CDR2 LQKENI. The CDR3 consists of 20 residues. The CDR3 coding sequence is TGTGCCAGCTCACAGCTGCGCGGGACTAGCGGGGGGTCGACCCAAGAGACCCAGTACTTC. As protein: CASSQLRGTSGGSTQETQYF.

The chain recombines TRBV19 with TRBJ1-1, with TRBD1 as a possible D gene (5 bases). Germline CDR1 is LNHDA and CDR2 is SQIVND (reference sequence). The length of the CDR3 is 12 residues. Between the trimmed V and J ends, which lost 7 bases and 5 bases, there was a span of 11 bases. CDR3 DNA sequence: TGTGCCAGTAACCGGGGGTGGACTGAAGCTTTCTTT. Translation: CASNRGWTEAFF.

J is TRBJ1-2 and V is TRBV19; tentative D call: TRBD1 (5 bases). This CDR3 spans 11 amino acids. Germline V gene lookup returns CDR1 LNHDA and CDR2 SQIVND (reference sequence). V lost 10 bases, J lost 4 bases, and 10 bases lay in between. The CDR3 spells CATLQVYGYTF. CDR3 bases: TGTGCCACCCTACAGGTCTATGGCTACACCTTC.

V and J are TRBV15 and TRBJ2-3; a weak D match, TRBD2 (6 bases). V shed 1 base and J shed 5 bases, with 10 bases lying between them. This CDR3 is built from 14 residues. The germline CDR1 and CDR2 sequences are LNHNV and YYDKDF (reference sequence). The CDR3 spells CATSRGGDGDTQYF. The CDR3 DNA reads TGTGCCACCAGCAGAGGGGGGGACGGAGATACGCAGTATTTT. Supplemented by reference TRBV15 and TRBJ2-3, the full variable domain reads DAMVIQNPRYQVTQFGKPVTLSCSQTLNHNVMYWYQQKSSQAPKLLFHYYDKDFNNEADTPDNFQSRRPNTSFCFLDIRSPGLGDTAMYLCATSRGGDGDTQYFGPGTRLTVL.

The chain links TRBV6-5 to TRBJ2-5; 7 nucleotides agree with TRBD2. The V and J ends lost 8 bases and 5 bases, in that order; junction bases with no gene match: 2. Germline V gives CDR1 MNHEY, CDR2 SVGAGI. The CDR3 sequence is 11 residues long. The CDR3 DNA reads TGTGCCAGCGGGGGGGTGGAGACCCAGTACTTC. As protein: CASGGVETQYF.

This sequence joins TRBV12-3 or TRBV12-4 and TRBJ2-3; TRBD2 aligns across 9 bases. V dropped 6 bases and J dropped 4; count of bases not matched to a gene: 2. This CDR3 has 13 amino acids. The CDR3 protein is CASRIAGADTQYF. CDR3 coding DNA: TGTGCCAGCAGAATAGCGGGGGCAGATACGCAGTATTTT.

This clone was counted between two and nine times. V and J are TRBV4-1 and TRBJ1-5; maybe TRBD1 (6 bases). The germline V and J ends were trimmed by 0 bases and 1 base, with 7 bases remaining between them. Germline V CDR1 and CDR2: MGHRA, YSYEKL. The CDR3 length is 15 residues. The CDR3 sequence: CASSQEGGSNQPQHF. The CDR3 DNA reads as TGCGCCAGCAGCCAAGAAGGGGGAAGCAATCAGCCCCAGCATTTT.

This chain links TRBV7-9 with TRBJ1-3, with D possibly being TRBD1 (5 bases). The CDR3 runs to 12 residues. V lost 5 bases to trimming and J lost 6 bases, with 8 bases between them. Germline V gene lookup returns CDR1 SEHNR and CDR2 FQNEAQ (reference sequence). The CDR3, as DNA: TGTGCCAGCAGCCGGGGGGAAAACACCATATATTTT. The encoded protein is CASSRGENTIYF.

This chain links TRBV4-1 with TRBJ1-2, with a possible D match to TRBD1 (6 bases). CDR1 is MGHRA, CDR2 YSYEKL, per germline. Trimming shortened V by 1 base and J by 4 bases, and 22 bases separated the two germline ends. This CDR3 is built from 18 residues. CDR3 bases: TGCGCCAGCAGCCAAGCCCCCTGGGACAAGACAACCCGCTATGGCTACACCTTC. Its protein product is CASSQAPWDKTTRYGYTF.

The chain links TRBV23-1 to TRBJ1-4; D is ambiguous. TRBV23-1 is classed as an ORF, of uncertain function. The CDR3 runs 15 residues. Trimming removed 2 bases at V and 6 bases at J, with 13 bases between. CDR3 DNA sequence: TGCGCCAGCAGTCAAATACCACCGGGAGATGAAAAACTGTTTTTT. As protein: CASSQIPPGDEKLFF.

The DNA for the CDR3 is TGCGCCAGCAGCTTGGGTCCAACAAAAGAGACCCAGTACTTC. Protein sequence: CASSLGPTKETQYF. The chain links TRBV5-1 to TRBJ2-5; D unresolved. The V and J ends lost 0 bases and 3 bases respectively, with 9 bases between them. From germline, CDR1 is SGHRS and CDR2 YFSETQ. The CDR3 runs to 14 residues.

The J gene is TRBJ1-1, the V gene TRBV2; D unclear. The germline CDR1 and CDR2 sequences are SNHLY and FYNNEI. V was cut by 2 bases and J by 3 bases, with 13 bases left in between. The CDR3 runs to 15 residues. The CDR3, as DNA: TGTGCCAGCAGTGAATATTGGGGAGCGGACACTGAAGCTTTCTTT. This gives the protein CASSEYWGADTEAFF.

This chain links TRBV10-1 with TRBJ2-3; weak D call: TRBD2 (5 bases). The CDR3 loop spans 13 amino acids. In germline, CDR1 is WNHNN, CDR2 SYGVQD (reference sequence). Trimming shortened V by 6 bases and J by 11 bases, and 18 bases separated the two germline ends. CDR3 region: CASSPGPGEGQYF. The DNA of the CDR3 is TGCGCCAGCAGCCCCGGCCCTGGTGAGGGGCAGTATTTT.

This clone occurred many times. The V and J genes are TRBV30 and TRBJ2-2; 8 bases align to TRBD2. CDR1 and CDR2 (germline): GTSNPN, SVGIG (reference sequence). V was clipped by 2 bases and J by 2 bases; unmatched bases: 4. The CDR3 loop spans 15 amino acids. CDR3 region: CAWSWAGGNTGELFF. In DNA, the CDR3 is TGTGCCTGGAGTTGGGCGGGGGGCAACACCGGGGAGCTGTTTTTT.

The V call is TRBV7-8, the J call TRBJ1-2, with D unresolved. Trimming pared 7 bases from V and 2 bases from J, leaving 11 bases between. Germline CDR1 is SGHVS and CDR2 is FQNEAQ. This CDR3 is 13 amino acids long. The CDR3 sequence is CASTRSGNYGYTF. In DNA form, the CDR3 reads TGTGCCAGCACCCGATCCGGGAACTATGGCTACACCTTC.

The genes are TRBV30 and TRBJ1-1; 10 bases are a match to TRBD1. Germline CDR1 is GTSNPN and CDR2 is SVGIG (reference sequence). V lost 8 bases and J lost 3; bases outside the gene matches: 21. This CDR3 spans 18 amino acids. The CDR3 DNA reads as TGTGCCGGAAGACAGGGGGCTCTTCTCTCTAGGCTGGACACTGAAGCTTTCTTT. Its translation: CAGRQGALLSRLDTEAFF.